This paragraph covers one T cell receptor beta chain sequence. Its cognate antigen is unknown. These donors were members of the roughly 110-subject validation cohort, a group separate from the roughly 670-subject first cohort. This sample is part of a study of cytomegalovirus exposure and HLA in healthy donors. Study overall: The roughly 700 first-cohort repertoires shared a platform with the approximately 110 validation repertoires, as reported in a later analysis. Study-wide results and caveats: According to the study, roughly 160 TCR beta chains were cytomegalovirus-associated. Among the CMV-associated chains, three were confirmed in vitro as specific for CMV antigens.

Using immunoSEQ multiplex PCR, the repertoire was profiled, and TCRdb retains in-frame clones only, with some absent. Seen here are about 150,000 clones, 94% observed once, and the top ten hold approximately 1.8%. Germline V gives CDR1 MNHNS, CDR2 SASEGT. V lost 0 bases and J 4 bases, leaving 19 bases between the germline ends. The CDR3 runs to 17 residues. What was sequenced was PBMCs. The J gene is TRBJ2-7, the V gene TRBV6-1; perhaps TRBD2 as D (6 bases). This clonotype was sampled from a man aged 18 to 29 in good health and CMV-seropositive. The CDR3 loop is CASSEAHTGWRVYEQYF. As DNA, the CDR3 is TGTGCCAGCAGTGAAGCGCATACGGGATGGAGGGTATACGAGCAGTACTTC.